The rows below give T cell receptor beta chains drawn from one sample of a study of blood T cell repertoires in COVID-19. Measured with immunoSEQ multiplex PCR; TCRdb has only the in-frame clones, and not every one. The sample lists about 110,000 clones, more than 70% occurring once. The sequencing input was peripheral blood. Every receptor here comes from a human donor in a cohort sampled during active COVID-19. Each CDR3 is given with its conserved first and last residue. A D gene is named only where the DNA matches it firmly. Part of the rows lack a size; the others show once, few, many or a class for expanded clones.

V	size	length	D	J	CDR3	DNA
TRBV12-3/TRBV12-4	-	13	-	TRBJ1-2	CASSFSALYGYTF	TGTGCCAGCAGTTTCAGCGCCCTCTATGGCTACACCTTC
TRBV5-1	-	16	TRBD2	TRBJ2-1	CASSFSGTRSYNEQFF	TGCGCCAGCAGCTTTAGCGGGACCCGCTCCTACAATGAGCAGTTCTTC
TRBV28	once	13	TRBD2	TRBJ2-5	CASRGGVWQTQYF	TGTGCCAGCAGGGGGGGGGTATGGCAGACCCAGTACTTC
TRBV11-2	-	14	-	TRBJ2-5	CASSLTSAVKTQYF	TGTGCCAGCAGCCTGACTAGTGCCGTGAAGACCCAGTACTTC
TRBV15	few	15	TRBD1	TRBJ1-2	CATSSGQGTGYGYTF	TGTGCCACCAGCAGTGGACAGGGAACGGGATATGGCTACACCTTC
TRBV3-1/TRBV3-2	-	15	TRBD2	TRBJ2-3	CASSPLLASTDTQYF	TGTGCCAGCAGCCCCTTACTAGCGTCCACAGATACGCAGTATTTT
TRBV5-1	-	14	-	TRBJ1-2	CASSLPGVGYGYTF	TGCGCCAGCAGCTTGCCAGGGGTTGGGTATGGCTACACCTTC
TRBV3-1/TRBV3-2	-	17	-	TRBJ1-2	CASTPSSGFQWGYGYTF	TGTGCCAGCACCCCAAGTAGCGGGTTTCAGTGGGGCTATGGCTACACCTTC
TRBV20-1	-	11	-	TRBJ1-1	CRLTGNTEAFF	TGCAGATTAACAGGGAACACTGAAGCTTTCTTT
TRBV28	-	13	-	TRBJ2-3	CASSLTYTDTQYF	TGTGCCAGCAGTTTAACCTACACAGATACGCAGTATTTT
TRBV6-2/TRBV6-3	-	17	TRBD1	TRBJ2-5	CASSYSATGGIQETQYF	TGTGCCAGCAGTTACTCGGCAACAGGGGGCATCCAAGAGACCCAGTACTTC
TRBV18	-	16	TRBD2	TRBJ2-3	CASSPGTSGSRDTQYF	TGTGCCAGCTCACCAGGGACTAGCGGGAGTAGGGATACGCAGTATTTT
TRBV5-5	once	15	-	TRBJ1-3	CASSLTDGTGNTIYF	TGTGCCAGCAGCTTAACAGACGGTACTGGAAACACCATATATTTT
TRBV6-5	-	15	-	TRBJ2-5	CASSYSGGLGETQYF	TGTGCCAGCAGTTACTCGGGGGGATTGGGGGAGACCCAGTACTTC
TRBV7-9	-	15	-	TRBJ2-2	CASSFGGLGTGELFF	TGTGCCAGCAGCTTTGGGGGGTTGGGCACCGGGGAGCTGTTTTTT
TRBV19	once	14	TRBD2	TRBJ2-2	CAAGAGGNTGELFF	TGTGCCGCCGGGGCGGGAGGGAACACCGGGGAGCTGTTTTTT
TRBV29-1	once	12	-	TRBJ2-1	CSGEQGYNEQFF	TGCAGCGGAGAACAGGGCTACAATGAGCAGTTCTTC
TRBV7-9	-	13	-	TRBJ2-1	CASTIDGDNEQFF	TGTGCCAGCACCATCGACGGGGACAATGAGCAGTTCTTC
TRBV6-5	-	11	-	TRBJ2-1	CASSSGGEQFF	TGTGCCAGCAGCTCTGGAGGTGAGCAGTTCTTC
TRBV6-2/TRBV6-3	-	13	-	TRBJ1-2	CASSYDSTPGYTF	TGTGCCAGCAGTTACGACAGCACCCCTGGCTACACCTTC
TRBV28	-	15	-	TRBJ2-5	CASTPGAGTKETQYF	TGTGCCAGCACCCCAGGGGCAGGGACAAAAGAGACCCAGTACTTC
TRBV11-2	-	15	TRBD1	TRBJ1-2	CAVLGDRGEAYGYTF	TGTGCCGTCCTCGGAGACAGGGGAGAGGCCTATGGCTACACCTTC
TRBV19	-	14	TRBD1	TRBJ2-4	CATRTGLAKNIQYF	TGTGCCACCCGGACAGGGCTAGCCAAAAACATTCAGTACTTC
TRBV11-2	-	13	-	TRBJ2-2	CAFGSGNTGELFF	TGTGCCTTCGGTAGCGGGAACACCGGGGAGCTGTTTTTT
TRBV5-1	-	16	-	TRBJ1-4	CASSLGSGATNEKLFF	TGCGCCAGCAGCTTGGGCTCAGGGGCAACTAATGAAAAACTGTTTTTT
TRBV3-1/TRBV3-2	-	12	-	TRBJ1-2	CASSQYPGGYTF	TGTGCCAGCAGCCAGTACCCCGGTGGCTACACCTTC
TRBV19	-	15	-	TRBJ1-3	CASKRVVDAGNTIYF	TGTGCCAGTAAGCGGGTTGTCGATGCTGGAAACACCATATATTTT
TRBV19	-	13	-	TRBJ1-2	CASSPAGNYGYTF	TGTGCCAGTAGCCCCGCAGGGAACTATGGCTACACCTTC
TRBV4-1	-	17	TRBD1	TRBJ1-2	CASSQVTGGLLNYGYTF	TGCGCCAGCAGCCAGGTTACAGGGGGCTTATTAAACTATGGCTACACCTTC
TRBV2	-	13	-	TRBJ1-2	CASSDRGLGGYTF	TGTGCCAGCAGTGATAGGGGTCTAGGTGGCTACACCTTC
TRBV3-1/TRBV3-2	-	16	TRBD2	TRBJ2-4	CASSQGSGTSFVIQYF	TGTGCCAGCAGCCAAGGTAGCGGGACGTCCTTTGTCATTCAGTACTTC
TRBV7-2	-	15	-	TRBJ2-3	CASSRPYTGIDTQYF	TGTGCCAGCAGCAGACCCTATACGGGGATAGATACGCAGTATTTT
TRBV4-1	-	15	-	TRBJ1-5	CASSQDTGSSQPQHF	TGCGCCAGCAGCCAAGATACGGGGAGTTCACAGCCCCAGCATTTT
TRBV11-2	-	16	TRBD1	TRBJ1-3	CASSLGTGNRGNTIYF	TGTGCCAGCAGCCTCGGGACAGGGAATAGGGGAAACACCATATATTTT
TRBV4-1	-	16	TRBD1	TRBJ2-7	CASSQDAGTGAYEQYF	TGCGCCAGCAGCCAAGATGCCGGGACAGGGGCCTACGAGCAGTACTTC
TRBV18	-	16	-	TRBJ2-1	CASSPLIPSPYNEQFF	TGTGCCAGCTCACCCCTTATCCCTTCCCCCTACAATGAGCAGTTCTTC
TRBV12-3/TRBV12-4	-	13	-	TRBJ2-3	CASRLSGADTQYF	TGTGCCAGCAGACTCTCCGGGGCAGATACGCAGTATTTT
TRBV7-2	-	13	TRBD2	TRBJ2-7	CASSRGGDYEQYF	TGTGCCAGCAGCCGCGGGGGTGACTACGAGCAGTACTTC
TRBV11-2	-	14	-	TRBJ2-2	CASMWGVGSGELFF	TGTGCCAGCATGTGGGGGGTAGGATCCGGGGAGCTGTTTTTT
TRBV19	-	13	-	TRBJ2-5	CASAGTRGETQYF	TGTGCCAGTGCCGGTACAAGGGGGGAGACCCAGTACTTC
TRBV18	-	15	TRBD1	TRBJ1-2	CASSPELDRGRGYTF	TGTGCCAGCTCACCAGAACTCGACAGGGGACGTGGCTACACCTTC
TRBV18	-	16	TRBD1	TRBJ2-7	CASSPPRQGLTYEQYF	TGTGCCAGCTCCCCCCCAAGACAGGGGCTCACCTACGAGCAGTACTTC
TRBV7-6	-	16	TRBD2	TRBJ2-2	CASSPKISGSTGELFF	TGTGCCAGCAGCCCCAAGATTAGCGGGAGCACCGGGGAGCTGTTTTTT
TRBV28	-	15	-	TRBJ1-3	CASKTGQIPGNTIYF	TGTGCCAGCAAAACTGGACAGATCCCTGGAAACACCATATATTTT
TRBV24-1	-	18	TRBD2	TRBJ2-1	CATSDSRTTSGSNNEQFF	TGTGCCACCAGTGATTCCCGAACCACTAGCGGCAGCAACAATGAGCAGTTCTTC
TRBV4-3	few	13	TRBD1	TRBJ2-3	CASSQLQGSTQYF	TGCGCCAGCAGCCAACTACAGGGGAGTACGCAGTATTTT
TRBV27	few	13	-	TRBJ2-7	CASSLYERGEQYF	TGTGCCAGCAGTTTATATGAGAGAGGCGAGCAGTACTTC
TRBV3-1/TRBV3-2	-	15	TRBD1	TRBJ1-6	CASSPRDRGNSPLHF	TGTGCCAGCAGCCCCCGGGACAGGGGTAATTCACCCCTCCACTTT
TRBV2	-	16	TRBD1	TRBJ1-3	CASSVTGAISGNTIYF	TGTGCCAGCAGTGTAACAGGGGCCATCTCTGGAAACACCATATATTTT
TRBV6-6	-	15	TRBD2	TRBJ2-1	CASSKTSGRADEQFF	TGTGCCAGCAGTAAGACTAGCGGGAGGGCGGATGAGCAGTTCTTC
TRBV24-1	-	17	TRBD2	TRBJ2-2	CATSDVALAGNTGELFF	TGTGCCACCAGTGATGTTGCGCTAGCGGGGAACACCGGGGAGCTGTTTTTT
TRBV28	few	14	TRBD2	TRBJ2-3	CASLVAGAADTQYF	TGTGCCAGCTTGGTAGCGGGAGCAGCAGATACGCAGTATTTT
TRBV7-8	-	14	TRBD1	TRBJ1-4	CASSLRDRGIELFF	TGTGCCAGCAGCTTAAGAGACAGGGGTATAGAACTGTTTTTT
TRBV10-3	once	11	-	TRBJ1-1	CATIGNTEAFF	TGTGCCACGATCGGGAACACTGAAGCTTTCTTT
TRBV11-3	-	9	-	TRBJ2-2	CATYGELFF	TGTGCCACCTACGGGGAGCTGTTTTTT